Reported below is one T cell receptor (beta chain). This sample is part of a study of blood T cell repertoires in COVID-19. Looking at the study overall: From the United States, Italy and Spain came samples of acute and convalescent COVID-19.

The data were produced by immunoSEQ multiplex PCR, yet TCRdb's version contains in-frame clones alone and is incomplete. The repertoire includes about 59,000 clones, less than 75% of them detected once, and more than 15% sits in the top ten. The germline CDR1 and CDR2 sequences are SEHNR and FQNEAQ (reference sequence). The CDR3 covers 18 residues. Trimming cost V 4 bases and J 0 bases; bases outside gene matches: 11. This clonotype was obtained from a woman between 50 and 59 years old with active or convalescent COVID-19. The material sequenced was peripheral blood. The rearrangement links TRBV7-9 to TRBJ1-3, with 8 bases lining up with TRBD1. For the CDR3, the DNA is TGTGCCAGCAGCTCACATAGAGGGACAGGCGGCTCTGGAAACACCATATATTTT. Encoded protein: CASSSHRGTGGSGNTIYF. Based on the CDR3 plus reference TRBV7-9 and TRBJ1-3, the full variable domain is DTGVSQNPRHKITKRGQNVTFRCDPISEHNRLYWYRQTLGQGPEFLTYFQNEAQLEKSRLLSDRFSAERPKGSFSTLEIQRTEQGDSAMYLCASSSHRGTGGSGNTIYFGEGSWLTVV.